Following are 27 T cell receptor beta chains from one sample sequenced in a study of blood T cell repertoires in COVID-19. This table comes from immunoSEQ multiplex PCR, and its TCRdb copy is limited to in-frame clones, with some not included. The table shows fewer than 250,000 clones, with over 80% occurring only once. The specimen sequenced was peripheral blood. All receptors derive from a man in his fifties or sixties with COVID-19, enrolled during active disease.

The genes are TRBV5-1 and TRBJ2-7, with a weak D call TRBD2 (6 bases). V lost 5 bases, J lost 2 bases, and 14 bases lay in between. Germline lookup yields CDR1 SGHRS and CDR2 YFSETQ. CDR3 length: 14 residues. The CDR3 DNA sequence: TGCGCCAGCAGAGTTCGGGACTCGGCCTACGAGCAGTACTTC. It yields the protein CASRVRDSAYEQYF.

The chain recombines TRBV28 with TRBJ2-1; 11 bases fit TRBD1. With V trimmed by 4 bases and J by 8 bases, 10 bases remained unmatched. The germline gives CDR1 MDHEN, CDR2 SYDVKM. The CDR3 length is 16 residues. DNA for the CDR3: TGTGCCAGCAGTTCCCCGGGGGACAGGGGGATGGATGAGCAGTTCTTC. Translation gives CASSSPGDRGMDEQFF.

The CDR3 protein is CASSDSATNEKLFF. The CDR3 DNA follows: TGTGCCAGCAGTGACAGTGCAACTAATGAAAAACTGTTTTTT. The chain joins TRBV6-6 to TRBJ1-4; D may be TRBD1 (5 bases). The V gene lost 5 bases and the J gene lost 0 bases, with 7 bases spanning the gap. This CDR3 is built from 14 residues. The germline CDR1 and CDR2 sequences are MNHNY and SVGAGI (reference sequence).

The V and J genes are TRBV5-6 and TRBJ2-1, with D perhaps TRBD1 (5 bases). The CDR3 is 15 amino acids. Germline loops: CDR1 SGHDT, CDR2 YYEEEE. Trimming pared 0 bases from V and 0 bases from J, leaving 7 bases between. CDR3 bases: TGTGCCAGCAGCTTGGGACAGTCCTCCTACAATGAGCAGTTCTTC. Translated: CASSLGQSSYNEQFF. The whole variable domain, remainder taken from reference TRBV5-6 and TRBJ2-1, is DAGVTQSPTHLIKTRGQQVTLRCSPKSGHDTVSWYQQALGQGPQFIFQYYEEEERQRGNFPDRFSGHQFPNYSSELNVNALLLGDSALYLCASSLGQSSYNEQFFGPGTRLTVL.

The chain carries TRBV19 and TRBJ1-6; D call uncertain. With 6 bases removed from V and 2 bases from J, the gap between germline ends came to 11 bases. The CDR3 contains 15 residues. Germline values: CDR1 LNHDA, CDR2 SQIVND (reference sequence). The CDR3 nucleotides read TGTGCCAGTAGCCAAAGGGAGGCCTATAATTCACCCCTCCACTTT. As protein: CASSQREAYNSPLHF. Combining the CDR3 with reference TRBV19 and TRBJ1-6 gives the whole variable domain DGGITQSPKYLFRKEGQNVTLSCEQNLNHDAMYWYRQDPGQGLRLIYYSQIVNDFQKGDIAEGYSVSREKKESFPLTVTSAQKNPTAFYLCASSQREAYNSPLHFGNGTRLTVT.

This chain joins TRBV27 and TRBJ1-2; 7 bases align to TRBD1. Germline CDR1 MNHEY, CDR2 SMNVEV (reference sequence). The trim removed 1 base at V and 10 bases at J, leaving 12 bases unmatched. The CDR3 contains 15 residues. CDR3: CASSLLGIGDSHYTF. The CDR3 coding sequence is TGTGCCAGCAGTTTATTGGGGATCGGGGACAGTCACTACACCTTC.

This clone has just one count. The chain joins TRBV3-1 (or the pseudogene TRBV3-2) to TRBJ1-1, with TRBD1 matching over 8 bases. Germline loops: CDR1 LGHDT, CDR2 YNNKEL (reference sequence). J was trimmed by 7 bases and V by 6 bases; bases with no gene match: 7. This CDR3 is 13 amino acids long. CDR3 nucleotides: TGTGCCAGCAGTCGTGGACAGGGTGTTGAAGCTTTCTTT. This codes for CASSRGQGVEAFF.

The chain employs TRBV12-5 and TRBJ2-1, with 11 bases aligning to TRBD2. CDR1 is LGHNT and CDR2 is FRNRAP in the germline V gene. Unmatched junction bases numbered 4, after V lost 6 bases and J lost 6 bases. This CDR3 has 14 residues. The CDR3 spells CASGSGTSGNEQFF. The CDR3 coding sequence is TGTGCTAGTGGCAGTGGGACTAGCGGCAATGAGCAGTTCTTC.

The chain is built from TRBV30 and TRBJ2-7; the D gene is possibly TRBD2 (7 bases). V gave up 0 bases and J gave up 11 bases, with 17 bases separating them. The CDR3 length is 13 residues. CDR1 is GTSNPN and CDR2 is SVGIG in the germline V gene (reference sequence). The DNA of the CDR3 is TGTGCCTGGAGTGTGGGGGGGGCCGGTTTGAAGTACTTC. Its translation is CAWSVGGAGLKYF.

The chain links TRBV28 to TRBJ1-4; 8 bases are shared with TRBD1. The CDR3 runs to 14 residues. Germline V gene sequence: CDR1 MDHEN, CDR2 SYDVKM. V was pared by 5 bases and J by 13 bases, with 12 bases of the junction left unmatched. CDR3 in amino acids: CASSLDRGPQGLFF. CDR3 coding DNA: TGTGCCAGCAGTCTCGACAGGGGCCCCCAGGGACTGTTTTTT. The variable domain in full, completed from reference TRBV28 and TRBJ1-4, reads DVKVTQSSRYLVKRTGEKVFLECVQDMDHENMFWYRQDPGLGLRLIYFSYDVKMKEKGDIPEGYSVSREKKERFSLILESASTNQTSMYLCASSLDRGPQGLFFGSGTQLSVL.

The chain combines TRBV5-4 with TRBJ1-4; 7 nucleotides match TRBD1. Germline V gives CDR1 SGHNT, CDR2 YYREEE (reference sequence). The CDR3 has 14 residues. Trimming at V came to 4 bases and at J to 4 bases, leaving 4 bases not matched to a gene. The CDR3 nucleotides read TGTGCCAGCAGCATCACAGGGGATAATGAAAAACTGTTTTTT. This translates into CASSITGDNEKLFF. Complete variable domain (other parts from reference TRBV5-4 and TRBJ1-4): ETGVTQSPTHLIKTRGQQVTLRCSSQSGHNTVSWYQQALGQGPQFIFQYYREEENGRGNFPPRFSGLQFPNYSSELNVNALELDDSALYLCASSITGDNEKLFFGSGTQLSVL.

The chain employs TRBV2 and TRBJ2-1; D perhaps matches TRBD1 (6 bases). Germline lookup yields CDR1 SNHLY and CDR2 FYNNEI. Trimming left V 1 base short and J 7 bases short, with 11 bases between. The CDR3 sequence is 14 residues long. CDR3 loop: CASSEGRGRNEQFF. For the CDR3, the DNA is TGTGCCAGCAGTGAAGGCAGGGGCCGGAATGAGCAGTTCTTC.

This rearrangement joins TRBV9 to TRBJ1-2; no reliable D call. CDR1 SGDLS and CDR2 YYNGEE come from the germline V gene. The ends were cut back, 3 bases at V and 4 bases at J, with 10 bases in the middle. The CDR3 consists of 13 residues. In DNA form, the CDR3 reads TGTGCCAGCAGCGAGAGCGGCTCCTATGGCTACACCTTC. It translates to CASSESGSYGYTF. The full variable domain, its missing parts supplied by reference TRBV9 and TRBJ1-2, is DSGVTQTPKHLITATGQRVTLRCSPRSGDLSVYWYQQSLDQGLQFLIQYYNGEERAKGNILERFSAQQFPDLHSELNLSSLELGDSALYFCASSESGSYGYTFGSGTRLTVV.

The chain employs TRBV28 and TRBJ1-1, with D possibly TRBD1 on 6 matching bases. Trimming cost V 3 bases and J 2 bases, with 22 bases left between them. Germline CDR1 reads MDHEN; CDR2 reads SYDVKM. This CDR3 region has 18 residues. The chain's CDR3 is CASSFRLGQTPTNTEAFF. CDR3 DNA sequence: TGTGCCAGCAGTTTTCGACTCGGACAGACCCCAACCAACACTGAAGCTTTCTTT. Full variable domain (rest looked up from reference TRBV28 and TRBJ1-1): DVKVTQSSRYLVKRTGEKVFLECVQDMDHENMFWYRQDPGLGLRLIYFSYDVKMKEKGDIPEGYSVSREKKERFSLILESASTNQTSMYLCASSFRLGQTPTNTEAFFGQGTRLTVV.

This chain joins TRBV10-1 and TRBJ2-7, with 10 bases matching TRBD2. CDR3 length: 14 amino acids. With V trimmed by 4 bases and J by 6 bases, 6 bases remained unmatched. Germline lookup yields CDR1 WNHNN and CDR2 SYGVQD (reference sequence). CDR3 in DNA: TGCGCCAGCAGTGGGGCTAGCGGGAGTTTCGAGCAGTACTTC. Protein product: CASSGASGSFEQYF.

J is TRBJ1-5 and V is TRBV3-1 (or the pseudogene TRBV3-2); 8 positions agree with TRBD1. Germline V gene sequence: CDR1 LGHDT, CDR2 YNNKEL (reference sequence). J was trimmed by 4 bases and V by 6 bases; bases with no gene match: 5. CDR3 length: 14 amino acids. The CDR3 DNA reads TGTGCCAGCAGTTCGACAGGGGCGAATCAGCCCCAGCATTTT. This gives the protein CASSSTGANQPQHF.

In its sample, this clone was seen a few times. The chain joins TRBV2 to TRBJ1-1, with a tentative D call TRBD1 (5 bases). This CDR3 is 12 amino acids long. Germline V gene lookup returns CDR1 SNHLY and CDR2 FYNNEI. V lost 9 bases and J 1 base, leaving 9 bases between the germline ends. CDR3 sequence (DNA): TGTGCCAGTCTCAGGGAGAACACTGAAGCTTTCTTT. It is translated as CASLRENTEAFF.

V is TRBV3-1 (or the pseudogene TRBV3-2) and J is TRBJ1-2; D is uncertain. Germline loops: CDR1 LGHDT, CDR2 YNNKEL (reference sequence). The CDR3 loop spans 14 amino acids. V lost 1 base and J lost 3, with 9 bases in between. For the CDR3, the DNA is TGTGCCAGCAGCCAAGGTAACGGAGACTATGGCTACACCTTC. This encodes CASSQGNGDYGYTF.

The rearrangement uses TRBV30 and TRBJ1-1, with 7 nucleotides matching TRBD1. The CDR3 spans 13 residues. Germline V lookup: CDR1 GTSNPN, CDR2 SVGIG (reference sequence). V dropped 3 bases and J dropped 7; count of bases not matched to a gene: 8. CDR3 residues: CAWRTGAAGEAFF. CDR3 DNA: TGTGCCTGGAGAACAGGGGCCGCGGGTGAAGCTTTCTTT.

The J gene is TRBJ1-2, the V gene TRBV18; 7 bases are shared with TRBD1. Germline-derived CDR1 and CDR2 are KGHSH and LQKENI. This CDR3 region has 16 residues. Trimming at V came to 3 bases and at J to 0 bases, leaving 7 bases not matched to a gene. The CDR3 DNA reads TGTGCCAGCTCACCCATCCTCGGACAGGCTAACTATGGCTACACCTTC. Protein product: CASSPILGQANYGYTF.

The gene calls are TRBV10-3 and TRBJ1-3; D is perhaps TRBD1 (6 bases). The ends were cut back, 6 bases at V and 2 bases at J, with 8 bases in the middle. Germline V gene lookup returns CDR1 ENHRY and CDR2 SYGVKD. CDR3 length: 13 amino acids. CDR3: CAIRGTTGNTIYF. CDR3 coding DNA: TGTGCCATCAGGGGGACAACTGGAAACACCATATATTTT.

This clone was observed a single time. DNA of the CDR3: TGTGCCACCAGCAGAGATAGGGCAGGGTACTATGGCTACACCTTC. It specifies CATSRDRAGYYGYTF. This rearrangement joins TRBV15 to TRBJ1-2; TRBD1 might be the D (5 bases). Germline V lookup: CDR1 LNHNV, CDR2 YYDKDF (reference sequence). CDR3 length: 15 amino acids. V was shortened by 0 bases and J by 3 bases, with 11 bases between the two germline ends.

A single count supports this clone. The V gene is TRBV27, the J gene TRBJ2-1; 7 nucleotides agree with TRBD1. This CDR3 has 15 residues. With V trimmed by 4 bases and J by 4 bases, 7 bases remained unmatched. CDR1 MNHEY and CDR2 SMNVEV come from the germline V gene (reference sequence). CDR3 nucleotide sequence: TGTGCCAGCAGTTCCGCCGAGGGACAGTACAATGAGCAGTTCTTC. It encodes CASSSAEGQYNEQFF.

The chain uses TRBV7-3 and TRBJ2-5, with 10 bases lining up with TRBD2. Germline trimming cut 0 bases from V and 1 base from J; bases unmatched to any gene: 2. CDR3 length: 16 residues. Germline loops: CDR1 SGHTA, CDR2 FQGTGA. The CDR3 nucleotides are TGTGCCAGCAGCTTAACGCGACTAGCGGGCCAAGAGACCCAGTACTTC. It codes for CASSLTRLAGQETQYF.

The CDR3 loop reads CASSPGGQPQHF. The CDR3 nucleotides are TGCGCCAGCAGTCCGGGGGGTCAGCCCCAGCATTTT. The chain is built from TRBV23-1 and TRBJ1-5, with a possible D match to TRBD1 (5 bases). TRBV23-1 is noted as an ORF with a role that remains uncertain. Deletions cut 4 bases from V and 6 bases from J, with 7 bases between. The CDR3 is made up of 12 amino acids.

The CDR3 sequence is CASCSDSGSYEQYF. The DNA of the CDR3 is TGTGCCAGCTGCTCTGATAGCGGGTCCTACGAGCAGTACTTC. The genes are TRBV7-8 and TRBJ2-7; 7 bases agree with TRBD2. The CDR3 length is 14 residues. J lost 1 base, V lost 8 bases, and 8 bases had no gene match. CDR1 and CDR2 (germline): SGHVS, FQNEAQ.

The rearrangement links TRBV7-2 to TRBJ2-2; possible D gene TRBD2, 6 bases. The CDR3 loop spans 14 amino acids. V was cut by 1 base and J by 5 bases, with 8 bases left in between. Germline-derived CDR1 and CDR2 are SGHTA and FQGNSA. Here the CDR3 reads CASSLGSGTGELFF. DNA of the CDR3: TGTGCCAGCAGCTTAGGAAGCGGGACCGGGGAGCTGTTTTTT. Full variable domain (outside the CDR3, taken from reference TRBV7-2 and TRBJ2-2): GAGVSQSPSNKVTEKGKDVELRCDPISGHTALYWYRQSLGQGLEFLIYFQGNSAPDKSGLPSDRFSAERTGGSVSTLTIQRTQQEDSAVYLCASSLGSGTGELFFGEGSRLTVL.